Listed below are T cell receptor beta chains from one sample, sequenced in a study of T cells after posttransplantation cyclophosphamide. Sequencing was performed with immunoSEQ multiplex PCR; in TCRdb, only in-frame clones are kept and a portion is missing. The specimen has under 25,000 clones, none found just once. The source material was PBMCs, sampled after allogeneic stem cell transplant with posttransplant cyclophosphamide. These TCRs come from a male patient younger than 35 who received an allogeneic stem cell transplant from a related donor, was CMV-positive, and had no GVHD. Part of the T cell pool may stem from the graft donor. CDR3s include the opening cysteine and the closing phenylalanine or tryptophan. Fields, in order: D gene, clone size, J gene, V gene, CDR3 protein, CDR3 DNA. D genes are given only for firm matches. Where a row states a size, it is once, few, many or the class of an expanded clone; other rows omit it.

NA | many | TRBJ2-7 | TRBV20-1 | CSASGSYEQYF | TGCAGTGCTAGCGGTTCCTACGAGCAGTACTTC
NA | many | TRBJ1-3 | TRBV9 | CASSIKRTAEGNTIYF | TGTGCCAGCAGCATCAAGCGGACGGCGGAGGGAAACACCATATATTTT
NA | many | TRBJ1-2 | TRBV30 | CAWTLAVSEGYTF | TGTGCCTGGACCTTAGCTGTATCCGAGGGCTACACCTTC
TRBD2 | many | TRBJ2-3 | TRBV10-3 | CAISELRTSGRNTDTQYF | TGTGCCATCAGTGAGTTGAGGACTAGCGGGAGGAATACAGATACGCAGTATTTT
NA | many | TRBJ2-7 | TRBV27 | CASSSIRGSYEQYF | TGTGCCAGCAGTTCAATACGGGGTTCCTACGAGCAGTACTTC
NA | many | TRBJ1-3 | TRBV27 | CASSRLPVSGNTIYF | TGTGCCAGCAGTAGACTCCCGGTCTCTGGAAACACCATATATTTT
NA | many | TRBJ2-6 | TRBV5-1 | CASSLRSGANVLTF | TGCGCCAGCAGCTTGCGCTCTGGGGCCAACGTCCTGACTTTC
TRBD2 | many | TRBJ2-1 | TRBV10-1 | CASSESRGLAGDEQFF | TGCGCCAGCAGTGAGTCGAGGGGACTAGCGGGCGATGAGCAGTTCTTC
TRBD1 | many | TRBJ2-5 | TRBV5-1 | CASSFNPFFDRGQETQYF | TGCGCCAGCAGCTTCAACCCTTTCTTCGACAGGGGGCAAGAGACCCAGTACTTC
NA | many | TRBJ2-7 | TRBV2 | CADSRGGAYEQYF | TGTGCCGATAGCCGTGGGGGCGCCTACGAGCAGTACTTC
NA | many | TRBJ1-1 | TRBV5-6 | CASSLQNRNTEAFF | TGTGCCAGCAGCTTGCAGAACAGGAACACTGAAGCTTTCTTT
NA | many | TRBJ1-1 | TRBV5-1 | CASSLDVGGIEAFF | TGCGCCAGCAGCTTGGACGTCGGAGGGATCGAAGCTTTCTTT
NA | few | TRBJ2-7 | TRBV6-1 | CGTTGTNSYEQYF | TGTGGCACAACAGGGACCAATTCCTACGAGCAGTACTTC
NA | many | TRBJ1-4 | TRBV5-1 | CASSLEGRVEEKLFF | TGCGCCAGCAGCTTGGAGGGGCGAGTTGAGGAAAAACTGTTTTTT
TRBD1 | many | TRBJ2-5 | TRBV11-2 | CASRNTGVGGETQYF | TGTGCCAGCAGAAATACAGGGGTGGGTGGAGAGACCCAGTACTTC
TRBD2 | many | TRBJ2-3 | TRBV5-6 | CASSLLHGGTTDTQYF | TGTGCCAGCAGCCTGTTGCACGGGGGGACCACAGATACGCAGTATTTT
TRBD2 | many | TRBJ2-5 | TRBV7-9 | CASSSATSGHFHPQETQYF | TGTGCCAGCAGCTCAGCGACTAGCGGGCACTTTCACCCCCAAGAGACCCAGTACTTC
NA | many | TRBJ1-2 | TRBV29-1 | CSVEDGSGNGYTF | TGCAGCGTTGAAGATGGGTCCGGGAATGGCTACACCTTC
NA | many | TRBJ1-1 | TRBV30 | CAWSVQTNTEAFF | TGTGCCTGGAGTGTACAGACGAACACTGAAGCTTTCTTT
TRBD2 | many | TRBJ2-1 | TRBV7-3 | CASSPAGGLNEQFF | TGTGCCAGCAGCCCCGCGGGGGGTTTGAATGAGCAGTTCTTC
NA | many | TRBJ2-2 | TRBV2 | CASTWTTNTGELFF | TGTGCCAGCACTTGGACTACGAACACCGGGGAGCTGTTTTTT
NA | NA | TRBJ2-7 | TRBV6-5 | CASRGVYEQYF | TGTGCCAGCCGAGGTGTCTACGAGCAGTACTTC
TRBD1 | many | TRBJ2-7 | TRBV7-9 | CASRSPGQVSYEQYF | TGTGCCAGCAGATCCCCGGGACAGGTGTCCTACGAGCAGTACTTC
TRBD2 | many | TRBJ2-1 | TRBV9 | CASSVVPGLAGAYNEQFF | TGTGCCAGCAGCGTCGTCCCGGGACTAGCGGGGGCCTACAATGAGCAGTTCTTC
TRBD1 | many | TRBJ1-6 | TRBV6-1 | CASSVNRGTSPLHF | TGTGCCAGCAGTGTAAACAGGGGGACTTCACCCCTCCACTTT
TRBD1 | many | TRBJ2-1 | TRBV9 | CASSVPDRDHNEQFF | TGTGCCAGCAGCGTCCCGGACAGGGATCACAATGAGCAGTTCTTC
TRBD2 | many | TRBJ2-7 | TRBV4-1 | CASSQTGLAGGRRTYEQYF | TGCGCCAGCAGCCAAACGGGATTAGCGGGGGGGAGGAGAACCTACGAGCAGTACTTC
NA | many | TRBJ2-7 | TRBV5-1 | CASSSHGSSYEQYF | TGCGCCAGCAGCTCTCACGGGAGCTCCTACGAGCAGTACTTC
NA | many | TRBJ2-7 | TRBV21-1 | CASSKEGLAGQQRPYEQYF | TGTGCCAGCAGCAAAGAGGGACTAGCGGGCCAACAGCGTCCCTACGAGCAGTACTTC
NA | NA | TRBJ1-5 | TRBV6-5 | CASSPGGYNQPQHF | TGTGCCAGCAGCCCTGGGGGCTACAATCAGCCCCAGCATTTT
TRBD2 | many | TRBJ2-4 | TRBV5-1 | CASSFSSGQAKNIQYF | TGCGCCAGCAGCTTCTCTAGCGGACAAGCCAAAAACATTCAGTACTTC
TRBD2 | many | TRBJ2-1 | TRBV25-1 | CATSGGNEQFF | TGTGCCACCAGCGGGGGAAATGAGCAGTTCTTC
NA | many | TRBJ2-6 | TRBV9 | CASSVSGSGANVLTF | TGTGCCAGCAGCGTATCAGGGTCTGGGGCCAACGTCCTGACTTTC
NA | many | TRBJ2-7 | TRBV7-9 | CASSQQGYEQYF | TGTGCCAGCAGCCAGCAGGGGTACGAGCAGTACTTC
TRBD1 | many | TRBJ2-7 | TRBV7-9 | CASSLTGGWYEQYF | TGTGCCAGCAGCTTAACAGGGGGATGGTACGAGCAGTACTTC
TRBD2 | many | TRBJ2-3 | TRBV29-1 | CSLGVAGATDTQYF | TGCAGCCTGGGGGTAGCGGGAGCCACAGATACGCAGTATTTT
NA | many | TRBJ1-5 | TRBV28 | CASSEVQGNQPQHF | TGTGCCAGCAGTGAAGTTCAGGGCAATCAGCCCCAGCATTTT
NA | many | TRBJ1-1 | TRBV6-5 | CASSGGQNTEAFF | TGTGCCAGCAGTGGGGGACAGAACACTGAAGCTTTCTTT
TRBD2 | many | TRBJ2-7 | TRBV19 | CASSISGTGEQYF | TGTGCCAGTAGTATAAGCGGGACGGGGGAGCAGTACTTC
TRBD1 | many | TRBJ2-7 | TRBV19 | CASSTPGQGLDEQYF | TGTGCCAGTAGCACACCGGGACAGGGACTGGACGAGCAGTACTTC